The entry below describes one TCR beta chain. The data were obtained in a study of blood T cell repertoires in COVID-19. Turning to the study itself: COVID-19 samples, acute and convalescent, were from the United States, Italy and Spain.

In the original processing: Reference gene primer amplification yielded estimated nucleated cell counts. Some clones are missing from TCRdb's copy, which holds only in-frame ones; the method was immunoSEQ multiplex PCR. That table gives V, J and clone size, and the DNA gave D and trimming. The table shows roughly 140,000 clones, with 70% to 85% occurring only once. The receptor comes from a woman between 45 and 65 years old in a cohort sampled during active or convalescent COVID-19. What was sequenced was peripheral blood.

CDR3 sequence reads: CASRPMPGGEGNTEAFF. For the CDR3, the DNA is TGCGCCAGCAGACCAATGCCCGGAGGTGAGGGGAACACTGAAGCTTTCTTT. J is TRBJ1-1 and V is TRBV4-1; D call uncertain. V dropped 6 bases and J dropped 1 base, with 21 bases sitting between them. CDR3 length: 17 residues. Germline loops: CDR1 MGHRA, CDR2 YSYEKL.